This entry lists 2 T cell receptor beta chains sequenced from one sample in a study of regulatory T cells in long-lasting Graves disease. With iRepertoire HTBI primers and Arm-PCR of CDR3 regions, TCR beta libraries were built. TCRdb used MiXCR to reprocess the multiplex PCR reads, holding one entry per CDR3 protein. The sample includes under 800,000 distinct CDR3 sequences, roughly 16% of them seen just once. Time point defined: newly diagnosed GD, antithyroid drugs for less than 3 months. PBMC RNA was the source of the TCR library. This sample also appeared in a second study, on T cells in Graves' hyperthyroidism and ophthalmopathy.

Specimen: peripheral blood mononuclear cells (PBMCs), collected at new diagnosis, from a patient treated with antithyroid drugs. These receptors were taken from a woman aged 25-40 years with Graves disease.

In its sample, this clonotype was seen a few times. V gene TRBV29-1 combines with J gene TRBJ2-3, with 7 bases lining up with TRBD2. V lost 5 bases and J lost 2; bases outside the gene matches: 13. CDR1 and CDR2 from the germline V gene are SQVTM and ANQGSEA. There are 16 residues in the CDR3. CDR3 coding DNA: TGCAGCGTTTCAAGCGGGTGGGGGGGGTTCACAGATACGCAGTATTTT. Its protein product is CSVSSGWGGFTDTQYF.

The chain uses TRBV28 and TRBJ2-3; D not resolved. The CDR3 is made up of 16 amino acids. The germline V gene has CDR1 MDHEN and CDR2 SYDVKM. V was shortened by 6 bases and J by 0 bases, with 16 bases between the two germline ends. The chain's CDR3 is CASSVVAATSTDTQYF. CDR3 DNA sequence: TGTGCCAGCAGCGTAGTGGCGGCCACTAGCACAGATACGCAGTATTTT.